Each of the 16 T cell receptor beta chains below was sequenced from the same sample in a study of T cell responses to AZD1222 COVID-19 vaccine. Assay used: immunoSEQ multiplex PCR; TCRdb lists only in-frame clones, some missing. The sample has roughly 180,000 clones, approximately 89% seen once. Source: peripheral blood, taken 28 days after the second AZD1222 dose. All receptors derive from an adult who received the AZD1222 COVID-19 vaccine.

The chain joins TRBV11-1 to TRBJ1-1, with D possibly being TRBD1 (6 bases). The CDR3 loop spans 16 amino acids. V gave up 5 bases and J gave up 1 base, with 17 bases separating them. CDR1 is SGHAT, CDR2 FQDESV, per germline (reference sequence). For the CDR3, the DNA is TGTGCCAGCAGCCAGACAAGACAGGTAAAGAACACTGAAGCTTTCTTT. Its translation: CASSQTRQVKNTEAFF.

The CDR3 region has the DNA TGTGCCAGCAGTTCTCCCGGGACAGGGGGCTCTGGGGCCAACGTCCTGACTTTC. It is translated as CASSSPGTGGSGANVLTF. V is TRBV27 and J is TRBJ2-6; 11 bases fit TRBD1. This CDR3 has 18 amino acids. V lost 4 bases to trimming and J lost 0 bases; unmatched junction nucleotides: 5. Germline loops: CDR1 MNHEY, CDR2 SMNVEV (reference sequence).

This chain connects TRBV27 to TRBJ1-6; TRBD1 is a possible D gene (6 bases). The CDR3 covers 17 residues. With 4 bases removed from V and 0 bases from J, the gap between germline ends came to 13 bases. Germline values: CDR1 MNHEY, CDR2 SMNVEV (reference sequence). The CDR3 DNA is TGTGCCAGCAGTTCTACAGGGTTCAGCTCCTATAATTCACCCCTCCACTTT. Translated: CASSSTGFSSYNSPLHF.

V is TRBV11-2 and J is TRBJ1-3; a possible D gene is TRBD1 (5 bases). The germline V and J ends were trimmed by 5 bases and 0 bases, with 23 bases remaining between them. The CDR3 has 19 residues. Germline CDR1 and CDR2: SGHAT and FQNNGV. CDR3 in amino acids: CASSPVRQGGVFSGNTIYF. CDR3 bases: TGTGCCAGCAGCCCCGTGAGGCAGGGCGGAGTTTTCTCTGGAAACACCATATATTTT. Full variable domain (remainder filled in from reference TRBV11-2 and TRBJ1-3): EAGVAQSPRYKIIEKRQSVAFWCNPISGHATLYWYQQILGQGPKLLIQFQNNGVVDDSQLPKDRFSAERLKGVDSTLKIQPAKLEDSAVYLCASSPVRQGGVFSGNTIYFGEGSWLTVV.

DNA for the CDR3: TGTGCCAGCAGCTTAACTAGCGGGGGGGAGCAGTTCTTC. Protein: CASSLTSGGEQFF. The rearrangement joins TRBV7-3 to TRBJ2-1; TRBD2 matches 10 bases. After removal of 0 bases from V and 10 bases from J, the junction contained 0 bases not matched to a gene. Germline V gene data show CDR1 as SGHTA and CDR2 as FQGTGA. This CDR3 region has 13 residues.

This clone was counted a few times. This chain links TRBV7-9 with TRBJ2-7; TRBD1 matches at 7 bases. Germline V gene data show CDR1 as SEHNR and CDR2 as FQNEAQ (reference sequence). The CDR3 is 11 residues long. V shed 1 base and J 10 bases; nucleotides not matched to a gene: 1. The CDR3 nucleotides are TGTGCCAGCAGCTTAGGACAGGGACAGTACTTC. It encodes CASSLGQGQYF.

This clone was seen once. This chain connects TRBV11-3 to TRBJ2-5, with D possibly being TRBD2 (6 bases). The V gene lost 2 bases and the J gene lost 5 bases, with 18 bases spanning the gap. The CDR3 loop spans 16 amino acids. In germline, CDR1 is SGHNT, CDR2 YENEEA. CDR3 in DNA: TGTGCCAGCAGCTTAAGGGGAGGCCTCCCCGAGGAGACCCAGTACTTC. Its translation is CASSLRGGLPEETQYF. Combining the CDR3 with reference TRBV11-3 and TRBJ2-5 gives the whole variable domain EAGVVQSPRYKIIEKKQPVAFWCNPISGHNTLYWYLQNLGQGPELLIRYENEEAVDDSQLPKDRFSAERLKGVDSTLKIQPAELGDSAVYLCASSLRGGLPEETQYFGPGTRLLVL.

This clone was seen a single time. J is TRBJ2-3 and V is TRBV5-4, with D possibly being TRBD2 (5 bases). The germline V gene encodes CDR1 SGHNT and CDR2 YYREEE (reference sequence). The CDR3 loop spans 16 amino acids. V shed 3 bases and J shed 2 bases, with 16 bases lying between them. DNA for the CDR3: TGTGCCAGCAGCTCCCCCGGAGCGGAGGACACAGATACGCAGTATTTT. It codes for CASSSPGAEDTDTQYF.

This clone was detected only once. The chain joins TRBV6-5 to TRBJ1-3; D uncertain. V was pared by 6 bases and J by 0 bases, with 9 bases between. The CDR3 is 14 amino acids. Germline V gene data show CDR1 as MNHEY and CDR2 as SVGAGI. CDR3 in DNA: TGTGCCAGCAGCGCGATAAACTCTGGAAACACCATATATTTT. Translating gives CASSAINSGNTIYF.

V usage is TRBV14 and J usage is TRBJ1-1, with 10 bases matching TRBD1. With 8 bases clipped from V and 3 bases from J, the junction kept 3 bases outside the gene matches. This CDR3 spans 13 amino acids. CDR1 is SGHDN, CDR2 FVKESK, per germline. The CDR3 DNA follows: TGTGCCAGCCGGGACAGGGGATACACTGAAGCTTTCTTT. Translated, it gives CASRDRGYTEAFF.

The chain recombines TRBV5-1 with TRBJ2-5, with 11 bases matching TRBD2. CDR1 and CDR2 (germline): SGHRS, YFSETQ. This CDR3 spans 17 amino acids. The trim removed 0 bases at V and 4 bases at J, leaving 8 bases unmatched. CDR3 sequence: CASSLAGTSGSTETQYF. The CDR3 DNA follows: TGCGCCAGCAGCTTGGCCGGTACTAGCGGGAGTACAGAGACCCAGTACTTC.

This sequence joins TRBV2 and TRBJ1-2; TRBD1 agrees at 7 bases. This CDR3 spans 15 amino acids. Per the germline V gene, CDR1 is SNHLY and CDR2 is FYNNEI. J was trimmed by 4 bases and V by 6 bases; bases with no gene match: 11. The CDR3 nucleotides read TGTGCCAGCAGGTCGTCAACAGGGGCGGGCTATGGCTACACCTTC. It yields the protein CASRSSTGAGYGYTF.

V is TRBV30 and J is TRBJ1-1, with TRBD1 matching over 7 bases. V gave up 3 bases and J gave up 0 bases; unmatched junction bases: 4. The CDR3 loop spans 14 amino acids. In germline, CDR1 is GTSNPN, CDR2 SVGIG (reference sequence). In DNA, the CDR3 is TGTGCCTGGAGCCCGGACAGGATGAACACTGAAGCTTTCTTT. Encoded protein: CAWSPDRMNTEAFF.

J is TRBJ2-1 and V is TRBV25-1; TRBD1 might be the D (5 bases). V dropped 5 bases and J dropped 7 bases, with 12 bases sitting between them. Germline CDR1 reads MGHDK; CDR2 reads SYGVNS. The CDR3 spans 13 residues. Written as DNA, the CDR3 is TGTGCCAGCAGTCGTCAGGGCGCGAATGAGCAGTTCTTC. Translation gives CASSRQGANEQFF. The full variable domain, completed using reference TRBV25-1 and TRBJ2-1, is EADIYQTPRYLVIGTGKKITLECSQTMGHDKMYWYQQDPGMELHLIHYSYGVNSTEKGDLSSESTVSRIRTEHFPLTLESARPSHTSQYLCASSRQGANEQFFGPGTRLTVL.

The CDR3 DNA reads TGTGCCACCAGCGTCCTCCCGAGGACTCAATACGAGCAGTACTTC. This codes for CATSVLPRTQYEQYF. The V call is TRBV15, the J call TRBJ2-7; D perhaps matches TRBD2 (5 bases). Trimming took 5 bases from V and 4 from J, leaving 18 bases between them. There are 15 residues in the CDR3. The germline gives CDR1 LNHNV, CDR2 YYDKDF (reference sequence). Full variable domain (remainder filled in from reference TRBV15 and TRBJ2-7): DAMVIQNPRYQVTQFGKPVTLSCSQTLNHNVMYWYQQKSSQAPKLLFHYYDKDFNNEADTPDNFQSRRPNTSFCFLDIRSPGLGDTAMYLCATSVLPRTQYEQYFGPGTRLTVT.

V is TRBV28 and J is TRBJ1-3; D gene uncertain. The V end lost 5 bases, the J end lost 2 bases, and 13 bases lay between the germline ends. The V gene's germline CDR1 is MDHEN and CDR2 SYDVKM. The CDR3 extends over 15 amino acids. CDR3 DNA: TGTGCCAGCAGTATAGGACGTCCCGCTGGAAACACCATATATTTT. Translated, it gives CASSIGRPAGNTIYF.